This TCR beta chain appears in the sequencing data of a study of CD8 T cells in Susac syndrome. About the study: When their blood was taken, the Susac syndrome patients had either not yet had any therapy, were taking corticosteroids, or were taking intravenous immunoglobulin alone.

CD8+ and CD4+ T cells taken from blood had their TCR beta sequenced. RNA in amounts of about 0.5 to 1 ug was reverse transcribed with random hexamers. TCRdb redid the calling of the immunoSEQ multiplex PCR reads with MiXCR, one entry per CDR3 protein. The sample includes about 130,000 distinct CDR3 sequences, over 90% of them seen just once. The germline V gene has CDR1 SEHNR and CDR2 FQNEAQ (reference sequence). The CDR3 runs to 16 residues. The ends lost 6 bases at V and 7 bases at J; junction bases unmatched: 10. The sequencing sample was made of CD8+ T cells from PBMCs. This chain joins TRBV7-9 and TRBJ2-2, with 11 bases lining up with TRBD2. The sequence derives from a human donor with Susac syndrome. CDR3 bases: TGTGCCAGCAGTTCCGGGAGGGGACTAGCGGACGGGGAGCTGTTTTTT. Encoded protein: CASSSGRGLADGELFF.